Described below is a single T cell receptor beta chain sequence and its context. The sample comes from a study of identical twins. Template switching added a universal primer binding site, and final cDNA carried unique molecular identifiers. A single record per CDR3 protein comes from TCRdb applying MiXCR to the 5' RACE reads. Here the sample spans 200,000 to 250,000 distinct CDR3 sequences, approximately 5.9% being singletons. The length of the CDR3 is 14 residues. In germline, CDR1 is SGHTA, CDR2 FQGTGA. V shed 5 bases and J shed 7 bases, with 17 bases lying between them. The same data also went into a second study, on T cells expressing NK-cell markers.

The chain employs TRBV7-3 and TRBJ1-1, with D maybe TRBD1 (5 bases). The clonotype originates from a woman between 18 and 29 years old in good health. The sample was CD8+ T cells sorted from blood. CDR3 DNA: TGTGCCAGCAGCAAGGACGACAGCAGGGATGAAGCTTTCTTT. Translation gives CASSKDDSRDEAFF.